Described below is a single T cell receptor (beta chain) sequence and its context. The target antigen is unknown. It was 5'RACE with constant-segment primers that produced the TCR alpha and TCR beta cDNA libraries, which carried sample barcodes and UMIs. MiXCR was run by TCRdb on the 5' RACE reads, yielding one entry per CDR3 protein. Of roughly 620,000 distinct CDR3 sequences listed, about a sixth are singletons. This sample was included in a study of T-cell memory formation after mild COVID-19. Study observations and caveats: Several responding clones turned up in pre-infection memory, indicating that cross-reactive memory may have taken part. Second-wave clones with a day 37 peak had unconfirmed SARS-CoV-2 specificity. Clones contracting across day 15 to 85 had a balanced CD4/CD8 profile; later expanding clones leaned CD4+.

The V and J ends lost 4 bases and 4 bases, in that order; junction bases with no gene match: 12. Germline V CDR1 and CDR2: SGDLS, YYNGEE. The CDR3 loop spans 17 amino acids. The chain recombines TRBV9 with TRBJ1-2; 11 nucleotides align to TRBD1. Sequencing was performed on PBMCs or a T cell subset sorted from them (not recorded which). This clonotype was obtained from an adult woman who had mild COVID-19 (a few samples of this study predate the infection). Cell type and time point are not known. The CDR3 sequence: CASSPPRTGGLVYGYTF. CDR3 DNA sequence: TGTGCCAGCAGCCCCCCCCGGACAGGGGGCTTGGTCTATGGCTACACCTTC.